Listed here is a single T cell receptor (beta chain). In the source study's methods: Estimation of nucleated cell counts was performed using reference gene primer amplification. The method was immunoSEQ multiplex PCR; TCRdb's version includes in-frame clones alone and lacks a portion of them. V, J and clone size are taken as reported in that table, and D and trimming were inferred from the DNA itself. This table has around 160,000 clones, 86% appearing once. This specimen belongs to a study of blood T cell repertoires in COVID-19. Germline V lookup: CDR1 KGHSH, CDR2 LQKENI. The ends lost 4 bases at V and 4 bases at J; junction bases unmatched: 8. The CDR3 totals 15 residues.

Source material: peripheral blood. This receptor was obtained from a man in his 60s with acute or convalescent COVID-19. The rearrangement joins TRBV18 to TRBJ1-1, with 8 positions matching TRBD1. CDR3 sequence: CASSLLQGAGTEAFF. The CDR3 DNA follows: TGTGCCAGCTCACTTCTCCAGGGGGCAGGCACTGAAGCTTTCTTT.